This T cell receptor (beta chain) was sequenced during a study of cytomegalovirus exposure and HLA in healthy donors. Overall study results and limits: Reportedly, a later analysis found an Asian-associated ancestry cluster had fewer N-insertions than the roughly 670-donor mean. Researchers reportedly found TCR beta sequences accurately predicted most subjects' HLA-A and HLA-B alleles.

Remarks on this clone: The antigen remains undetermined.

With 60 Vbeta and 13 Jbeta primers, the PCR was carried out. This table comes from immunoSEQ multiplex PCR, and its TCRdb copy is limited to in-frame clones, with some not included. Of 120,000 or so clones listed, 70% to 80% are singletons. V was clipped by 0 bases and J by 3 bases; unmatched bases: 2. This CDR3 comprises 14 residues. In germline, CDR1 is SGDLS, CDR2 YYNGEE. The V gene is TRBV9, the J gene TRBJ1-1, with 7 positions matching TRBD1. Source material: PBMCs. The sequence derives from a man aged 30 to 39 in good health and CMV-seronegative. The CDR3 DNA reads TGTGCCAGCAGCGTAGAGGGACAGTACACTGAAGCTTTCTTT. This gives the protein CASSVEGQYTEAFF.